This paragraph covers one T cell receptor beta chain sequence. Its matching antigen is unknown. These data are taken from a study of T cell responses to AZD1222 COVID-19 vaccine. The data were produced by immunoSEQ multiplex PCR, yet TCRdb's version contains in-frame clones alone and is incomplete. The data contain some 250,000 clones, 85% to 95% of them singletons. The study, taken as a whole, reports: Spike-spanning, vaccine-associated CD4 TCRs were dominant at 160-218 and 743-854. Reports indicate that nearly half of spike-specific TCRs are directed at unmutated variant regions. Spike-specific TCR depth and breadth grew after two AZD1222 doses.

Trimming shortened V by 1 base and J by 0 bases, and 7 bases separated the two germline ends. This CDR3 spans 15 amino acids. Germline assignment: CDR1 MNHNS and CDR2 SASEGT. The analysis combined second doses at about 4 or about 12 weeks. V and J are TRBV6-1 and TRBJ1-5; D not certain. Sequenced material: peripheral blood, taken 28 days after the second AZD1222 dose. This clonotype originated in an adult who received the AZD1222 COVID-19 vaccine. This chain's CDR3 is CASSEGAYSNQPQHF. CDR3 bases: TGTGCCAGCAGTGAAGGAGCTTATAGCAATCAGCCCCAGCATTTT.